Listed here are 12 T cell receptor beta chains from one sample, sequenced in a study of blood T cell repertoires in COVID-19. Libraries were prepared by immunoSEQ multiplex PCR; TCRdb keeps only in-frame clonotypes and omits some of them. The sample shows around 140,000 clones, roughly 86% of them seen only once. The sample was peripheral blood. Receptors were obtained from a woman in her 70s with COVID-19, enrolled during active disease.

This chain links TRBV9 with TRBJ2-5, with 9 bases identical to TRBD1. J was trimmed by 5 bases and V by 4 bases; bases with no gene match: 12. The CDR3 is 16 amino acids. Per germline, CDR1 SGDLS and CDR2 YYNGEE. The CDR3, as DNA: TGTGCCAGCAGCCTCCAGCCACAGGGGGCCGGGGAGACCCAGTACTTC. It translates to CASSLQPQGAGETQYF.

This chain connects TRBV3-1 (or the pseudogene TRBV3-2) to TRBJ1-2, with 7 bases aligning to TRBD1. The CDR3 spans 12 residues. The V gene end was trimmed by 8 bases and the J gene end by 3 bases; junction bases not matched to a gene: 3. CDR1 and CDR2 (germline): LGHDT, YNNKEL (reference sequence). The DNA of the CDR3 is TGTGCCAGCCAGGGGGACTACTATGGCTACACCTTC. It encodes CASQGDYYGYTF.

The CDR3 nucleotides read TGTGCCAGCAGCCGCAGACAGGGGGGGAACACCGGGGAGCTGTTTTTT. Protein: CASSRRQGGNTGELFF. This chain uses TRBV3-1 (or the pseudogene TRBV3-2) with TRBJ2-2; 9 bases map to TRBD1. Germline lookup yields CDR1 LGHDT and CDR2 YNNKEL (reference sequence). CDR3 size: 16 residues. The V gene end was trimmed by 4 bases and the J gene end by 1 base; junction bases not matched to a gene: 4.

This clone was seen once. V gene TRBV9 combines with J gene TRBJ1-2, with no clear D. The CDR3 is made up of 13 amino acids. Per the germline V gene, CDR1 is SGDLS and CDR2 is YYNGEE. Trimming shortened V by 0 bases and J by 4 bases, and 7 bases separated the two germline ends. The DNA of the CDR3 is TGTGCCAGCAGCGTAGGAGGCAGCTATGGCTACACCTTC. It translates to CASSVGGSYGYTF.

This CDR3 reads CASSADSNTEAFF. Written as DNA, the CDR3 is TGTGCCAGCAGCGCTGACAGTAACACTGAAGCTTTCTTT. The rearrangement joins TRBV7-6 to TRBJ1-1; possibly TRBD1 for D (5 bases). There are 13 residues in the CDR3. Germline V lookup: CDR1 SGHVS, CDR2 FNYEAQ. V lost 5 bases, J lost 2 bases, and 9 bases lay in between.

V and J are TRBV10-3 and TRBJ2-1, with TRBD1 matching over 7 bases. The CDR3 loop spans 12 amino acids. The J segment lost 10 bases and the V segment lost 6 bases, leaving 6 bases of the junction unmatched. Germline V lookup: CDR1 ENHRY, CDR2 SYGVKD. The CDR3 DNA is TGTGCCATCAGAGACAGGGTCTGGGAGCAGTTCTTC. It translates to CAIRDRVWEQFF.

This chain joins TRBV5-1 and TRBJ2-5; TRBD1 aligns across 7 bases. The CDR3 length is 14 residues. The V gene end was trimmed by 2 bases and the J gene end by 2 bases; junction bases not matched to a gene: 3. Per germline, CDR1 SGHRS and CDR2 YFSETQ. CDR3 loop: CASSFSTGQETQYF. The DNA of the CDR3 is TGCGCCAGCAGCTTCTCGACAGGGCAAGAGACCCAGTACTTC.

For the CDR3, the DNA is TGTGCCAGCAGCCTGATGCAGGTGAACACTGAAGCTTTCTTT. This sequence encodes CASSLMQVNTEAFF. The chain joins TRBV3-1 (or the pseudogene TRBV3-2) to TRBJ1-1; D unresolved. Trimming pared 4 bases from V and 0 bases from J, leaving 9 bases between. The CDR3 has 14 residues. Per germline, CDR1 LGHDT and CDR2 YNNKEL (reference sequence).

This chain links TRBV6-5 with TRBJ1-1; TRBD1 agrees at 7 bases. The germline CDR1 and CDR2 sequences are MNHEY and SVGAGI. Unmatched junction bases numbered 7, after V lost 2 bases and J lost 4 bases. The CDR3 has 15 residues. CDR3 DNA sequence: TGTGCCAGCAGTTACCCCGGACAGGTTCCCACTGAAGCTTTCTTT. This encodes CASSYPGQVPTEAFF.

The J gene is TRBJ1-2, the V gene TRBV16; TRBD1 might be the D (5 bases). Trimming stripped 4 bases from V and 4 bases from J, with 13 bases between. Germline V gives CDR1 KGHSY, CDR2 FQNENV. The CDR3 totals 14 residues. CDR3 protein: CASSPRQKSYGYTF. CDR3 sequence (DNA): TGTGCCAGCAGCCCAAGACAGAAGAGCTATGGCTACACCTTC.

The gene calls are TRBV7-8 and TRBJ1-1, with D tentatively TRBD1 (5 bases). The V end was cut by 3 bases, the J end by 0 bases, with 11 bases between. The CDR3 loop spans 15 amino acids. From germline, CDR1 is SGHVS and CDR2 FQNEAQ. The CDR3 DNA follows: TGTGCCAGCAGCTTCGACAGATTCATGAACACTGAAGCTTTCTTT. This translates into CASSFDRFMNTEAFF.

This clone was observed a handful of times. The rearrangement uses TRBV5-1 and TRBJ1-2; 8 bases are shared with TRBD1. J gave up 8 bases and V 0 bases, and 12 bases lay outside the gene matches. CDR1 SGHRS and CDR2 YFSETQ come from the germline V gene. CDR3 size: 16 residues. The CDR3 spells CASSLERSPGGVGYTF. The DNA of the CDR3 is TGCGCCAGCAGCTTGGAAAGGTCCCCAGGGGGCGTAGGCTACACCTTC.